This TCR beta chain was documented in a study of cytomegalovirus exposure and HLA in healthy donors. Study-wide points: It was assumed in the presence/absence analyses that sequencing depth was roughly uniform across donors. Common viral pathogens seemed to be connected with several of the most significant clusters, according to a later analysis.

Amplification used 60 Vbeta primers and 13 Jbeta primers. Generated by immunoSEQ multiplex PCR, the TCRdb table keeps only in-frame clones and is missing some. The data contain approximately 44,000 clones, around 77% of them singletons. On this clone itself: Its antigen is currently unknown.

Input material: PBMCs. This sequence originates from a man aged 25 to 40 in good health and CMV-seronegative.

DNA of the CDR3: TGTGCCAGCAGCCTCGGCGGGACGGCAACGTTAAAGAAGCAGTACTTC. Translating it yields CASSLGGTATLKKQYF. V and J are TRBV7-8 and TRBJ2-7, with TRBD2 as a possible D gene (6 bases). The CDR3 is 16 amino acids. CDR1 and CDR2 (germline): SGHVS, FQNEAQ. The V gene lost 5 bases and the J gene lost 8 bases, with 25 bases spanning the gap.